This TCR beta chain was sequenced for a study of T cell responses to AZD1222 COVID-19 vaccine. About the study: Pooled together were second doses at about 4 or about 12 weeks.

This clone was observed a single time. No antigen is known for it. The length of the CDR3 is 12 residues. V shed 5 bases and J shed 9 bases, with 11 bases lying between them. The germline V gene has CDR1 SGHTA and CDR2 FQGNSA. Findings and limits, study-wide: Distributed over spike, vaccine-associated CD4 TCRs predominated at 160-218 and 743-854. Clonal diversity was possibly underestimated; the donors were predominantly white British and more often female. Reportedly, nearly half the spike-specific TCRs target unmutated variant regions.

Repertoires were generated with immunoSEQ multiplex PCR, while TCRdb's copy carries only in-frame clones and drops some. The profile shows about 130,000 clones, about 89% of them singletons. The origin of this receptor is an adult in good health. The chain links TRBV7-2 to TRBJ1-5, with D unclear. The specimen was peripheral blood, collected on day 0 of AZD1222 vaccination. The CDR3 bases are TGTGCCAGCAGCCCAGCCCATGCGCCCCAGCATTTT. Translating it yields CASSPAHAPQHF.